This T cell receptor (beta chain) derives from a study of vaccination and CD4 T cells after COVID-19. Study-wide background: Control cultures, each given a CEFX pool, an HIV-1 Nef pool, or no peptide, were included.

Points from the study as a whole: A comparatively limited set of convalescent patients was examined, with no early post-infection timepoints.

This clonotype was recorded a few times. Its antigen is as yet unknown. The treatment denotes: approximately nine-day PBMC culture with coronavirus spike peptide pools or control peptides (ViraFEST assay). Unexposed donor CD4+ T cells predated the COVID-19 pandemic, collected 2011-2018. Antigen-specific T cell expansion with peptide pools preceded TCR sequencing in the ViraFEST approach. Roughly 1.9 million PBMCs went into each well for culture with approximately 9.4 IU/ml IL-2 and about 9.9 ug/ml peptide pools. The assay that was used to sequence DNA from cultured CD4+ T cells was the Oncomine TCR Beta short-read assay. MiXCR, run by TCRdb on the PCR reads, gives a single entry per CDR3 protein. Here the sample spans about 9,500 distinct CDR3 sequences, 45% to 60% being singletons. The source of this sequence is a human donor in good health. Sequencing used CD4+ T cells from blood, cultured in vitro.

In nucleotides, the CDR3 is TGCGCCAGCAGTGAGTCCCTAGCCTCGGATACGCAGTATTTT. Amino acid sequence: CASSESLASDTQYF. This chain joins TRBV10-1 and TRBJ2-3; the D gene is possibly TRBD2 (5 bases). This CDR3 region has 14 residues. The germline gives CDR1 WNHNN, CDR2 SYGVQD (reference sequence). Trimming left V 0 bases short and J 6 bases short, with 10 bases between.